A few counts support the clone carrying this TCR beta chain. Its cognate antigen is unknown. The data were obtained in a study of T cells in Graves' hyperthyroidism and ophthalmopathy. Study results and limitations: Most thyroid clonotypes expanded above 0.001 were also detected in blood.

RNA transcripts gave rise to amplified TCR beta CDR3 regions. TCR CDR3 regions were first amplified by RT-PCR with HTBI primers. TCRdb independently ran MiXCR on the multiplex PCR reads; one entry per CDR3 protein. The table includes hundreds of thousands of distinct CDR3 sequences, approximately 13% detected once. CDR1 LNHDA and CDR2 SQIVND come from the germline V gene (reference sequence). The CDR3 is made up of 11 amino acids. V dropped 7 bases and J dropped 7 bases, with 7 bases sitting between them. The specimen sequenced was blood. The V and J genes are TRBV19 and TRBJ2-2; D uncertain. The clonotype originates from a young woman with Graves' hyperthyroidism. DNA for the CDR3: TGTGCCAGTAAGAATTTCGGGGAGCTGTTTTTT. Protein sequence: CASKNFGELFF.